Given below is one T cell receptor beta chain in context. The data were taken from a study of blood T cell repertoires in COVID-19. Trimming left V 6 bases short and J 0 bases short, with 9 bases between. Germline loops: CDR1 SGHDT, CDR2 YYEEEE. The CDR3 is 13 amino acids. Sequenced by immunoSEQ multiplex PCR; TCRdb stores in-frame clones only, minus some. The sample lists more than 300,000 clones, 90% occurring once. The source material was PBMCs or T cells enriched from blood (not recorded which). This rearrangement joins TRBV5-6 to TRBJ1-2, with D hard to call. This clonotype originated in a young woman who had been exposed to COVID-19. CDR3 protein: CASTPGANYGYTF. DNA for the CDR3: TGTGCCAGCACCCCGGGAGCTAACTATGGCTACACCTTC.